One and the same sample provided the 7 T cell receptor beta chains below, sequenced in a study of T-cell memory formation after mild COVID-19. TCRdb re-derived calls from the 5' RACE reads in MiXCR, one entry per CDR3 protein. The data show around 450,000 distinct CDR3 sequences, about 19% seen once. The sample was PBMCs or a T cell subset sorted from them (not recorded which). These receptors originate from an adult woman who had mild COVID-19 (a few samples of this study predate the infection). Cell type and time point are not known.

In this sample, this clonotype turned up many times. V and J are TRBV29-1 and TRBJ2-5; D remains unclear. The CDR3 spans 9 residues. Germline assignment: CDR1 SQVTM and CDR2 ANQGSEA. The V end was cut by 0 bases, the J end by 7 bases, with 0 bases between. CDR3 nucleotides: TGCAGCGTTGAAGAGACCCAGTACTTC. Its translation: CSVEETQYF.

This clonotype was observed a handful of times. V usage is TRBV12-3 or TRBV12-4 and J usage is TRBJ2-5; 7 nucleotides agree with TRBD1. The CDR3 loop spans 14 amino acids. Trimming took 1 base from V and 3 from J; bases not matched to a gene: 2. The CDR3 protein is CASSLGQGEETQYF. The DNA for the CDR3 is TGTGCCAGCAGTTTAGGGCAGGGGGAAGAGACCCAGTACTTC.

J is TRBJ2-3 and V is TRBV12-3 or TRBV12-4; D unclear. The V end was cut by 7 bases, the J end by 2 bases, with 10 bases between. CDR3 length: 13 amino acids. The chain's CDR3 is CASTPGHTDTQYF. CDR3 coding DNA: TGTGCCAGCACCCCGGGCCACACAGATACGCAGTATTTT.

J is TRBJ2-2 and V is TRBV30, with 13 positions matching TRBD2. The CDR3 loop spans 16 amino acids. Trimming cost V 2 bases and J 6 bases; bases outside gene matches: 6. Per the germline V gene, CDR1 is GTSNPN and CDR2 is SVGIG (reference sequence). The CDR3 DNA sequence: TGTGCCTGGAGTTGGACTAGCGGGAGTGATCCCGGGGAGCTGTTTTTT. Its translation: CAWSWTSGSDPGELFF.

The V gene is TRBV5-1, the J gene TRBJ1-5; the D is unclear. Trimming stripped 5 bases from V and 4 bases from J, with 13 bases between. This CDR3 contains 14 residues. The germline V gene encodes CDR1 SGHRS and CDR2 YFSETQ. CDR3 sequence reads: CASRSGPENQPQHF. The CDR3 nucleotides are TGCGCCAGCAGATCTGGGCCGGAGAATCAGCCCCAGCATTTT.

This clonotype was counted only a few times. The chain carries TRBV4-3 and TRBJ2-7; TRBD1 matches at 7 bases. The CDR3 has 14 residues. Losses at the gene ends were 1 base for V and 5 bases for J; bases not matched to a gene: 5. Germline V gives CDR1 LGHNA, CDR2 YSLEER. The CDR3 DNA follows: TGCGCCAGCAGCCAAGCCCGGGACAGAGACGAGCAGTACTTC. It yields the protein CASSQARDRDEQYF.

V is TRBV7-6 and J is TRBJ2-7; no definite D call. This CDR3 is 15 amino acids long. Trimming left V 1 base short and J 2 bases short, with 12 bases between. Germline lookup yields CDR1 SGHVS and CDR2 FNYEAQ. This CDR3 reads CASSLGPGLTYEQYF. CDR3 DNA sequence: TGTGCCAGCAGCTTAGGGCCTGGGCTGACCTACGAGCAGTACTTC.